This TCR beta chain was captured by sequencing in a study of T-cell memory formation after mild COVID-19. CDR1 is GTSNPN, CDR2 SVGIG, per germline (reference sequence). This CDR3 comprises 11 residues. Trimming took 7 bases from V and 7 from J, leaving 12 bases between them. Study-wide results and limits: Among clones peaking at day 37 in the second wave, SARS-CoV-2 specificity remained unconfirmed.

Using its own MiXCR run on the 5' RACE reads, TCRdb lists one record per CDR3 protein. The sample records some 130,000 distinct CDR3 sequences, approximately 6.3% being singletons. This clonotype was counted between two and nine times. Its specificity is not known. The clonotype originates from an adult woman who had mild COVID-19 (a few samples of this study predate the infection). Cell type and time point are not known. The chain links TRBV30 to TRBJ2-3; D is perhaps TRBD1 (5 bases). Material for sequencing was PBMCs or a T cell subset sorted from them (not recorded which). CDR3 residues: CASGRVNTQYF. CDR3 DNA sequence: TGTGCCTCGGGCAGGGTGAATACGCAGTATTTT.